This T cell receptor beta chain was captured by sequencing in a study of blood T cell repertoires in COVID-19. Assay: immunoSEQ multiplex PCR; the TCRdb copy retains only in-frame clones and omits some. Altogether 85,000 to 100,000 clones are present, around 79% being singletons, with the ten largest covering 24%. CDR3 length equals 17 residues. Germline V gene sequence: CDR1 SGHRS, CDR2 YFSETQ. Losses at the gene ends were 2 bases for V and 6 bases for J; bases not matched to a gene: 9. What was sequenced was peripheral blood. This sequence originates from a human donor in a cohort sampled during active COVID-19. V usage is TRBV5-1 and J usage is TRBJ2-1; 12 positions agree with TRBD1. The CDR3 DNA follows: TGCGCCAGCAGCTTAATTTCCGGGACAGGGGGCGGCAATGAGCAGTTCTTC. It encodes CASSLISGTGGGNEQFF.